Listed below are T cell receptor beta chains from one sample, sequenced in a study of blood T cell repertoires in COVID-19. Measured with immunoSEQ multiplex PCR; TCRdb has only the in-frame clones, and not every one. The repertoire includes a few hundred thousand clones, around 92% of them detected once, and about 3% sits in the top ten. The sample comprised peripheral blood. All receptors derive from a woman in her thirties with COVID-19, enrolled during active disease. The CDR3 runs from the conserved cysteine through the conserved F or W. The D gene is left open where the match is weak. Clone size is shown for a subset of rows, as once, few, many or a class of expanded clone.

clone_size,j_call,v_call,d_call,cdr3_nt,cdr3_aa
-,TRBJ1-6,TRBV7-2,-,TGTGCCACCAGAGGACAGCCTAATTCACCCCTCCACTTT,CATRGQPNSPLHF
-,TRBJ1-1,TRBV7-9,TRBD1,TGTGCCAGCAGCTTAATGGGCTGGACTACAGGGGTTGGAGGTGAAGCTTTCTTT,CASSLMGWTTGVGGEAFF
-,TRBJ2-3,TRBV27,-,TGTGCCAGCAGTTACTCGACAGGACCCACAGATACGCAGTATTTT,CASSYSTGPTDTQYF
-,TRBJ1-5,TRBV19,-,TGTGCCAGTAGTCGACGCAGGGGATGGGGGAGCGGCAATCAGCCCCAGCATTTT,CASSRRRGWGSGNQPQHF
-,TRBJ2-7,TRBV28,-,TGTGCCAGCAGTTTCTGGTCTCAGGGAGGAACCCGGCAGTACTTC,CASSFWSQGGTRQYF
-,TRBJ2-5,TRBV6-2/TRBV6-3,TRBD2,TGTGCCAGCAGTTACGGGGGCACTAGCGGGGCCGTAGAGACCCAGTACTTC,CASSYGGTSGAVETQYF
many,TRBJ2-1,TRBV5-6,TRBD2,TGTGCCAGCAGGCGGACTAGCGGCTACAATGAGCAGTTCTTC,CASRRTSGYNEQFF
-,TRBJ1-2,TRBV12-5,TRBD1,TGTGCTAGTGGATCCGACAGGGGACCGAATGGCTACACCTTC,CASGSDRGPNGYTF
-,TRBJ1-1,TRBV5-6,-,TGTGCCAGCAGCTCATTATCGGCTGAAGCTTTCTTT,CASSSLSAEAFF
-,TRBJ2-2,TRBV5-5,-,TGTGCCAGCAGCTTTCGAGGGATCCCAAACACCGGGGAGCTGTTTTTT,CASSFRGIPNTGELFF
-,TRBJ2-1,TRBV29-1,-,TGCAGCGTAGGGGACTCCGACAATGAGCAGTTCTTC,CSVGDSDNEQFF
-,TRBJ1-4,TRBV6-5,-,TGTGCCAGCAGCTACCACGGGGCAGGGGAGCGTGAAAAACTGTTTTTT,CASSYHGAGEREKLFF
-,TRBJ2-2,TRBV7-6,-,TGTGCCAGCAGCCCGGGAGCCGGGGAGCTGTTTTTT,CASSPGAGELFF
-,TRBJ2-3,TRBV7-8,-,TGTGCCAGCAGCCAAGCTGTCACTAGCACAGATACGCAGTATTTT,CASSQAVTSTDTQYF
-,TRBJ1-2,TRBV4-1,TRBD1,TGCGCCAGCAGCCAGGGGACAGGGGGTAACTATGGCTACACCTTC,CASSQGTGGNYGYTF
-,TRBJ2-2,TRBV4-1,TRBD1,TGCGCCAGCAGCCAAGGAGGACAGGGAGGCACCGGGGAGCTGTTTTTT,CASSQGGQGGTGELFF
-,TRBJ2-3,TRBV9,-,TGTGCCAGCAGCCCCCCCCCGGCCAGCGGAGACCGAGATACGCAGTATTTT,CASSPPPASGDRDTQYF
-,TRBJ1-2,TRBV6-1,-,TGTGCCAGCAGTGAAATAGCAGCTGCTTATGGCTACACCTTC,CASSEIAAAYGYTF
-,TRBJ2-3,TRBV13,TRBD2,TGTGCCAGCAGCTTAGGGGAGCGGGATTACACAGATACGCAGTATTTT,CASSLGERDYTDTQYF
once,TRBJ2-5,TRBV7-9,TRBD2,TGTGCCAGCGGAACTAGCGCGAGGGTAGAGACCCAGTACTTC,CASGTSARVETQYF
-,TRBJ2-1,TRBV28,-,TGTGCCAGCAGTTCCCCACCCCTGATGCGATCCTACAATGAGCAGTTCTTC,CASSSPPLMRSYNEQFF
-,TRBJ2-1,TRBV27,-,TGTGCCAGCAGTTTAAAGAGCTCCTACAATGAGCAGTTCTTC,CASSLKSSYNEQFF
-,TRBJ1-6,TRBV6-2/TRBV6-3,-,TGTGCCAGCAGTTACTCCGACAGAAAATCACCCCTCCACTTT,CASSYSDRKSPLHF
once,TRBJ2-1,TRBV27,-,TGTGCCATCGCCCTTAGCTCCTACAATGAGCAGTTCTTC,CAIALSSYNEQFF
-,TRBJ1-2,TRBV10-3,-,TGTGCCATCAGTGAGTCCACGGTGTCTACCTATGGCTACACCTTC,CAISESTVSTYGYTF
-,TRBJ2-7,TRBV18,-,TGTGCCAGCTCCCTCAAACAGGGATCTACCTACGAGCAGTACTTC,CASSLKQGSTYEQYF
once,TRBJ1-6,TRBV9,-,TGTGCCAGCAGCGATGCAGGGTCGGGTTCACCCCTCCACTTT,CASSDAGSGSPLHF
-,TRBJ2-1,TRBV4-2,-,TGTGCCAGCAGCCAAGGTACAAGCGAACATGAGCAGTTCTTC,CASSQGTSEHEQFF
-,TRBJ1-4,TRBV29-1,TRBD1,TGCAGCGTTGGGAGTGGACAGGATAATGAAAAACTGTTTTTT,CSVGSGQDNEKLFF
once,TRBJ1-3,TRBV28,TRBD1,TGTGCCAGCAGTTTCCAGGGTTACAAACCCGGGACAGGAGGGCCTGGAAACACCATATATTTT,CASSFQGYKPGTGGPGNTIYF
-,TRBJ2-5,TRBV24-1,TRBD1,TGTGCCACCAGTGACCAAAGACAGGGGTTGCAAGAGACCCAGTACTTC,CATSDQRQGLQETQYF
once,TRBJ2-7,TRBV19,-,TGTGCCAGTAGTATGGACTCACGGCGGGAGCAGTACTTC,CASSMDSRREQYF
-,TRBJ2-7,TRBV6-2/TRBV6-3,-,TGTGCCAGCAGTTACTCTTATTACGAGCAGTACTTC,CASSYSYYEQYF
-,TRBJ1-2,TRBV15,-,TGTGCCACCAGCCGAAAGCGGCGGGGAGGCTATGGCTACACCTTC,CATSRKRRGGYGYTF
-,TRBJ2-2,TRBV3-1/TRBV3-2,-,TGTGCCAGCAGCCAGGAAGGCAGGCTGCTGTTTTTT,CASSQEGRLLFF
-,TRBJ1-3,TRBV2,-,TGTGCCAGCAGGGGCGTGATCCCGGCCGGGGACACCATATATTTT,CASRGVIPAGDTIYF